This T cell receptor (beta chain) is drawn from a study of yellow fever vaccine responses in identical twins. Points from the study as a whole: The T cell response to vaccination in identical twins was reportedly partly convergent and partly personalized.

TCRdb called the RT-PCR reads again in MiXCR, with one record for every CDR3 protein. The sample has more than 11,000 distinct CDR3 sequences; approximately 84% are singletons. Worth noting for this clonotype: Its antigen is still unknown.

The trim removed 5 bases at V and 8 bases at J, leaving 14 bases unmatched. The CDR3 is 15 amino acids. CDR1 and CDR2 from the germline V gene are MDHEN and SYDVKM. The chain combines TRBV28 with TRBJ2-5, with 7 bases matching TRBD1. The TCR originated in a woman younger than 30 who received the yellow fever vaccine. Sequenced material: T cells from blood (PBMCs), unsorted or a sorted subset (not recorded which), taken before or after yellow fever vaccination (not recorded which). The CDR3 protein is CASSKLDRTFGTQYF. Written as DNA, the CDR3 is TGTGCCAGCAGTAAATTGGACAGGACCTTCGGAACCCAGTACTTC.